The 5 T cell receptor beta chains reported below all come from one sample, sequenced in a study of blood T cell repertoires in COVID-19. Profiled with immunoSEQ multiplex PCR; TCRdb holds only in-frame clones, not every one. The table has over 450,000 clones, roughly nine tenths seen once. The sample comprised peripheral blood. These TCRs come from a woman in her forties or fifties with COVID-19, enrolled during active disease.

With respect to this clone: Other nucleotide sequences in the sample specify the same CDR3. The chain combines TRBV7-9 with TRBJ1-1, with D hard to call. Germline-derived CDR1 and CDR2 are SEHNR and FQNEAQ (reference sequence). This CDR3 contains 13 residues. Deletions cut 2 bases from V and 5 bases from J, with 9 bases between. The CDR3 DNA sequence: TGTGCCAGCAGCTTATCTCGAGGGACTGAAGCTTTCTTT. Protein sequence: CASSLSRGTEAFF.

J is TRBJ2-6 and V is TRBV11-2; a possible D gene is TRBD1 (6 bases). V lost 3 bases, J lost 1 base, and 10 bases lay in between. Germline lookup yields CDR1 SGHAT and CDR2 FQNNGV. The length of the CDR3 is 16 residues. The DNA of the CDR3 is TGTGCCAGCAGCTTTGGGGGCTTGTCTGGGGCCAACGTCCTGACTTTC. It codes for CASSFGGLSGANVLTF.

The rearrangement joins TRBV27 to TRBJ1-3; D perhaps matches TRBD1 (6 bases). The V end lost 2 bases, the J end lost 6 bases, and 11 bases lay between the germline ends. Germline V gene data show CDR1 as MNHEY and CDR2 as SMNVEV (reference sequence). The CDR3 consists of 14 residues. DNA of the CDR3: TGTGCCAGCAGTTTAAACAGGGCCGCAAACACCATATATTTT. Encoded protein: CASSLNRAANTIYF.

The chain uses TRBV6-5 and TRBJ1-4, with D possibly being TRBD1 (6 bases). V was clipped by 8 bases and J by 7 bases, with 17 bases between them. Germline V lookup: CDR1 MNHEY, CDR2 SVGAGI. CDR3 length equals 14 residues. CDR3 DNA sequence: TGTGCCAGCGCGAGGCGGGGGCTTGGTGAAAAACTGTTTTTT. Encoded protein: CASARRGLGEKLFF.

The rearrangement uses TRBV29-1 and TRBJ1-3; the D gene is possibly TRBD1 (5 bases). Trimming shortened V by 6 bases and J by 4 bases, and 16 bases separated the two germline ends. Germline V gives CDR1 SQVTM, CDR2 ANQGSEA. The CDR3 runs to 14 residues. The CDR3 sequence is CSVAPGTYGNTIYF. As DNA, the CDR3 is TGCAGCGTAGCCCCTGGGACTTACGGAAACACCATATATTTT. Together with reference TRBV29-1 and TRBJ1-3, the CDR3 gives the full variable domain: SAVISQKPSRDICQRGTSLTIQCQVDSQVTMMFWYRQQPGQSLTLIATANQGSEATYESGFVIDKFPISRPNLTFSTLTVSNMSPEDSSIYLCSVAPGTYGNTIYFGEGSWLTVV.